The 21 T cell receptor beta chains below come from one sample, sequenced in a study. TCRdb re-derived calls from the RT-PCR reads in MiXCR, one entry per CDR3 protein. This table holds more than 600,000 distinct CDR3 sequences, approximately 15% found once. The sample was memory CD4+ T cells from blood. Receptors were obtained from a female donor in good health, serving as a healthy control.

This clonotype was detected ten times or more. This chain joins TRBV20-1 and TRBJ2-1, with 7 bases lining up with TRBD1. Germline trimming cut 2 bases from V and 1 base from J; bases unmatched to any gene: 5. The CDR3 contains 15 residues. Looked up from germline, CDR1 is DFQATT and CDR2 is SNEGSKA (reference sequence). The CDR3 bases are TGCAGTGCTAGACCGACAGGGTGGTCCTACAATGAGCAGTTCTTC. Translating gives CSARPTGWSYNEQFF.

This clonotype occurred many times. This chain uses TRBV10-3 with TRBJ2-7; 9 bases match TRBD2. Trimming cost V 0 bases and J 4 bases; bases outside gene matches: 4. The CDR3 loop spans 15 amino acids. Germline values: CDR1 ENHRY, CDR2 SYGVKD. The CDR3 DNA is TGTGCCATCAGTGAGTCTAGCGGGAGATCTTACGAGCAGTACTTC. Translated, it gives CAISESSGRSYEQYF.

The chain is built from TRBV19 and TRBJ2-3; 7 positions agree with TRBD2. Germline values: CDR1 LNHDA, CDR2 SQIVND (reference sequence). V lost 6 bases and J lost 0; bases outside the gene matches: 12. The CDR3 is 17 amino acids. The CDR3 loop reads CASRTLSAGDSTDTQYF. The DNA of the CDR3 is TGTGCCAGTAGGACCCTTAGCGCGGGAGATAGCACAGATACGCAGTATTTT.

This clonotype appeared many times. The gene calls are TRBV5-1 and TRBJ2-5, with D possibly being TRBD1 (6 bases). The ends were cut back, 3 bases at V and 3 bases at J, with 15 bases in the middle. CDR3 length: 15 residues. Germline CDR1 reads SGHRS; CDR2 reads YFSETQ. The CDR3 DNA is TGCGCCAGCAGCTCGACAGGAAATGGGAAAGAGACCCAGTACTTC. Encoded protein: CASSSTGNGKETQYF. Variable domain in full (rest from reference TRBV5-1 and TRBJ2-5): KAGVTQTPRYLIKTRGQQVTLSCSPISGHRSVSWYQQTPGQGLQFLFEYFSETQRNKGNFPGRFSGRQFSNSRSEMNVSTLELGDSALYLCASSSTGNGKETQYFGPGTRLLVL.

There are a few counts of this clonotype. The chain joins TRBV20-1 to TRBJ1-2; 9 nucleotides line up with TRBD1. CDR1 and CDR2 (germline): DFQATT, SNEGSKA (reference sequence). The CDR3 runs to 13 residues. J lost 8 bases, V lost 7 bases, and 11 bases had no gene match. CDR3 amino acids: CSGSGQGYGGYTF. The CDR3 DNA reads as TGCAGTGGTTCGGGACAGGGCTACGGAGGCTACACCTTC.

This clonotype was counted ten times or more. V is TRBV18 and J is TRBJ2-1, with D uncertain. The ends were cut back, 3 bases at V and 5 bases at J, with 8 bases in the middle. CDR1 KGHSH and CDR2 LQKENI come from the germline V gene. There are 13 residues in the CDR3. The CDR3 here is CASSPDGDNEQFF. As DNA, the CDR3 is TGTGCCAGCTCACCGGACGGCGACAATGAGCAGTTCTTC. Combining the CDR3 with reference TRBV18 and TRBJ2-1 gives the whole variable domain NAGVMQNPRHLVRRRGQEARLRCSPMKGHSHVYWYRQLPEEGLKFMVYLQKENIIDESGMPKERFSAEFPKEGPSILRIQQVVRGDSAAYFCASSPDGDNEQFFGPGTRLTVL.

This clonotype was picked up many times. This rearrangement joins TRBV5-1 to TRBJ2-1; 9 bases fit TRBD2. V was clipped by 0 bases and J by 6 bases; unmatched bases: 4. Per the germline V gene, CDR1 is SGHRS and CDR2 is YFSETQ. This CDR3 comprises 15 residues. The CDR3 nucleotides are TGCGCCAGCAGCTTGGGCGGGGGGGCTATCAATGAGCAGTTCTTC. The encoded protein is CASSLGGGAINEQFF.

This clonotype was counted between two and nine times. The genes are TRBV3-1 and TRBJ2-5; D might be TRBD1 (6 bases). The germline CDR1 and CDR2 sequences are LGHDT and YNNKEL (reference sequence). V was pared by 1 base and J by 4 bases, with 10 bases between. CDR3 length: 14 amino acids. For the CDR3, the DNA is TGTGCCAGCAGCCAAGCCACAGGGAGAGAGACCCAGTACTTC. Translation: CASSQATGRETQYF.

V gene TRBV5-1 combines with J gene TRBJ2-4, with D hard to call. The CDR3 spans 13 residues. Trimming pared 5 bases from V and 5 bases from J, leaving 11 bases between. CDR1 is SGHRS and CDR2 is YFSETQ in the germline V gene. DNA for the CDR3: TGCGCCAGCAGTCAGACTGACCAAAACATTCAGTACTTC. Protein product: CASSQTDQNIQYF.

V usage is TRBV28 and J usage is TRBJ2-7, with 7 bases aligning to TRBD1. After removal of 5 bases from V and 3 bases from J, the junction contained 10 bases not matched to a gene. Germline V gene data show CDR1 as MDHEN and CDR2 as SYDVKM. This CDR3 is built from 15 residues. CDR3 loop: CASSHYRQGRYEQYF. The CDR3 DNA is TGTGCCAGCAGTCACTATCGACAGGGCCGCTACGAGCAGTACTTC. The entire variable domain, with the rest obtained from reference TRBV28 and TRBJ2-7, is as follows: DVKVTQSSRYLVKRTGEKVFLECVQDMDHENMFWYRQDPGLGLRLIYFSYDVKMKEKGDIPEGYSVSREKKERFSLILESASTNQTSMYLCASSHYRQGRYEQYFGPGTRLTVT.

This clonotype has only a few counts. CDR3 protein: CASSLSQAADTQYF. The DNA for the CDR3 is TGTGCCAGCAGCCTATCCCAAGCGGCAGATACGCAGTATTTT. V and J are TRBV7-3 and TRBJ2-3, with D perhaps matching TRBD2 (5 bases). Germline CDR1 SGHTA, CDR2 FQGTGA. This CDR3 is 14 amino acids long. V shed 5 bases and J shed 4 bases, with 13 bases lying between them.

The chain uses TRBV10-2 and TRBJ1-2, with D unclear. CDR1 is WSHSY and CDR2 is SAAADI in the germline V gene. The germline V and J ends were trimmed by 0 bases and 4 bases, with 9 bases remaining between them. The CDR3 covers 14 residues. CDR3 coding DNA: TGCGCCAGCAGTGAGTCTTCATCTCTCTATGGCTACACCTTC. It encodes CASSESSSLYGYTF.

Only a few counts were recorded for this clonotype. The genes are TRBV27 and TRBJ2-2, with D uncertain. Germline V lookup: CDR1 MNHEY, CDR2 SMNVEV (reference sequence). V lost 3 bases and J lost 1, with 6 bases in between. The CDR3 consists of 14 residues. Here the CDR3 reads CASSFLWNTGELFF. The CDR3 region has the DNA TGTGCCAGCAGTTTTCTATGGAACACCGGGGAGCTGTTTTTT.

This clonotype was seen at least ten times. This rearrangement joins TRBV4-2 to TRBJ2-5; D remains unclear. Germline CDR1 LGHNA, CDR2 YNFKEQ. V was shortened by 1 base and J by 1 base, with 13 bases between the two germline ends. CDR3 length: 16 amino acids. CDR3 residues: CASSQGIRQVQETQYF. The CDR3 nucleotides are TGTGCCAGCAGCCAAGGCATAAGACAAGTCCAAGAGACCCAGTACTTC.

In its sample, this clonotype was seen a few times. V and J are TRBV12-3 or TRBV12-4 and TRBJ2-7; D perhaps matches TRBD2 (6 bases). This CDR3 is built from 13 residues. The V gene lost 8 bases and the J gene lost 3 bases, with 14 bases spanning the gap. CDR3 coding DNA: TGTGCCAGCGGCTGGGGGGAGTACTACGAGCAGTACTTC. This sequence encodes CASGWGEYYEQYF.

In its sample, this clonotype was seen many times. The V and J genes are TRBV5-1 and TRBJ2-3; D tentatively fits TRBD1 or TRBD2 (5 bases each). Germline V gives CDR1 SGHRS, CDR2 YFSETQ. The CDR3 runs to 16 residues. Trimming took off 0 bases at V and 2 bases at J, with 13 bases between the two ends. The CDR3 DNA is TGCGCCAGCAGCTTGGACGGGACCCCGGCCACAGATACGCAGTATTTT. It yields the protein CASSLDGTPATDTQYF.

The chain couples TRBV24-1 to TRBJ1-4; weak D call: TRBD1 (6 bases). Between the trimmed V and J ends, which lost 9 bases and 7 bases, there was a span of 20 bases. CDR1 is KGHDR, CDR2 SFDVKD, per germline. This CDR3 region has 15 residues. The CDR3 loop reads CATDLKSGGGEKLFF. CDR3 DNA sequence: TGTGCCACCGACTTGAAGTCCGGAGGGGGTGAAAAACTGTTTTTT.

The rearrangement uses TRBV7-9 and TRBJ1-2, with 8 nucleotides matching TRBD1. Unmatched junction bases numbered 5, after V lost 4 bases and J lost 4 bases. The germline CDR1 and CDR2 sequences are SEHNR and FQNEAQ (reference sequence). The CDR3 runs to 14 residues. The CDR3 loop reads CASSWGDRGYGYTF. The CDR3 nucleotides are TGTGCCAGCAGCTGGGGAGACAGGGGCTATGGCTACACCTTC.

Here the CDR3 DNA reads TGTGCCAGCTCGAAAGCGGGACGACACACTGAAGCTTTCTTT. Its protein product is CASSKAGRHTEAFF. The rearrangement uses TRBV18 and TRBJ1-1; a possible D gene is TRBD1 (5 bases). V was trimmed by 6 bases and J by 3 bases, leaving 14 bases between them. CDR1 is KGHSH, CDR2 LQKENI, per germline. This CDR3 is 14 amino acids long.

The chain employs TRBV20-1 and TRBJ1-3; 7 nucleotides align to TRBD1. Germline lookup yields CDR1 DFQATT and CDR2 SNEGSKA (reference sequence). V lost 5 bases and J lost 4; bases outside the gene matches: 8. The CDR3 is 14 amino acids. Here the CDR3 DNA reads TGCAGTGCTTGGGGACAGCTGGTCGGAAACACCATATATTTT. This sequence encodes CSAWGQLVGNTIYF.

The gene calls are TRBV5-8 and TRBJ2-7; D uncertain. Germline lookup yields CDR1 SGHTS and CDR2 YDEGEE. Trimming stripped 3 bases from V and 0 bases from J, with 10 bases between. The CDR3 runs to 14 residues. The CDR3 here is CASSSLQASYEQYF. Here the CDR3 DNA reads TGTGCCAGCAGCTCCCTCCAGGCCTCCTACGAGCAGTACTTC.